This T cell receptor beta chain was profiled in a study of cytomegalovirus exposure and HLA in healthy donors. Germline V CDR1 and CDR2: WSHSY, SAAADI. The CDR3 has 15 residues. V lost 5 bases and J 1 base, leaving 11 bases between the germline ends. Study-level findings and limits: Productive rates of about 87% or about 30% were seen for most TCR beta V segments in an earlier analysis.

The PCR contained 60 Vbeta and 13 Jbeta primers. Libraries were prepared by immunoSEQ multiplex PCR; TCRdb keeps only in-frame clonotypes and omits some of them. The table shows approximately 200,000 clones, with around 79% occurring only once. Concerning this clone itself: Antigen specificity is unknown.

The gene calls are TRBV10-2 and TRBJ1-4; a weak D match, TRBD1 (6 bases). The material sequenced was PBMCs. This clonotype was obtained from a man aged 18 to 30 in good health and CMV-seronegative. The CDR3, as DNA: TGCGCCAGCAGTTCTGGACAGAGAACTAATGAAAAACTGTTTTTT. Its translation is CASSSGQRTNEKLFF.